This T cell receptor (beta chain) came from a study of blood T cell repertoires in COVID-19. Study context: The origin of the acute and convalescent COVID-19 samples was the United States, Italy and Spain. Nucleic acid was either cDNA or gDNA, and it came from T cells, B-cell-depleted T cells, or PBMCs.

As handled by the study authors: Reference gene primers were amplified, and this amplification served to estimate nucleated cell counts. Some clones are missing from TCRdb's copy, which holds only in-frame ones; the method was immunoSEQ multiplex PCR. V, J and clone size are taken as reported in that table, and D and trimming were inferred from the DNA itself. The data contain around 140,000 clones, around 86% of them singletons. The CDR3 is made up of 15 amino acids. The germline gives CDR1 SGHNT, CDR2 YYREEE (reference sequence). The junction had 0 bases not matched to a gene; V was cut back by 0 bases and J by 3 bases.

This TCR derives from a woman between 55 and 75 years old with active or convalescent COVID-19. This chain links TRBV5-4 with TRBJ2-2; TRBD2 aligns across 9 bases. Sequenced sample: peripheral blood. CDR3 sequence: CASSLGTSDTGELFF. The CDR3 DNA follows: TGTGCCAGCAGCTTGGGGACTAGCGACACCGGGGAGCTGTTTTTT.